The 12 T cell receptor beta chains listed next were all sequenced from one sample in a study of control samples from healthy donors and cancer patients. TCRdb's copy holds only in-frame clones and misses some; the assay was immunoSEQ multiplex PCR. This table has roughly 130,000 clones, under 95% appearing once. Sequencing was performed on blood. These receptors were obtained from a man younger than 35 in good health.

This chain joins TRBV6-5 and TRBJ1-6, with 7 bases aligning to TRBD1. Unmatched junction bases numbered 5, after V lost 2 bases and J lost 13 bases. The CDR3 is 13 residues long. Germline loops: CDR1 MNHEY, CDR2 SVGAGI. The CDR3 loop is CASSYGDRGPLHF. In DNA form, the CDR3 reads TGTGCCAGCAGTTACGGGGACAGAGGGCCCCTCCACTTT.

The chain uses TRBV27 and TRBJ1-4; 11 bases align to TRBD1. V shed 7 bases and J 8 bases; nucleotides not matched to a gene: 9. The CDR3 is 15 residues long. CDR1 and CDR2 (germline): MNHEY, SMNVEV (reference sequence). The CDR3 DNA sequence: TGTGCCAGCAAGCCGGGACAGGGGGAAACCGAAAAACTGTTTTTT. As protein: CASKPGQGETEKLFF.

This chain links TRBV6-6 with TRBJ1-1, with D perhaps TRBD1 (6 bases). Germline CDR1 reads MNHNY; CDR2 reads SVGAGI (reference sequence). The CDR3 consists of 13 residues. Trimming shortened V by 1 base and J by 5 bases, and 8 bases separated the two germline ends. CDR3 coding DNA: TGTGCCAGCAGTTACTTGAGGGGGACTGAAGCTTTCTTT. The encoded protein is CASSYLRGTEAFF.

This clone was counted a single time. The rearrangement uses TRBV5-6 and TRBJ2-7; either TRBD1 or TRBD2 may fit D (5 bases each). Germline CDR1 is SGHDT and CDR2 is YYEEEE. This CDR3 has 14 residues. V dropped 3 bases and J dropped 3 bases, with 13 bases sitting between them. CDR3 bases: TGTGCCAGCAGCTCGGGACGGAGGAACTACGAGCAGTACTTC. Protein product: CASSSGRRNYEQYF.

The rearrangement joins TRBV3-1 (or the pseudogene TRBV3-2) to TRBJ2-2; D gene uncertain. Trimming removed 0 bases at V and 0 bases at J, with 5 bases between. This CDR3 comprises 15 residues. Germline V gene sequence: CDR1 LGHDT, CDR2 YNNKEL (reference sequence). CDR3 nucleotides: TGTGCCAGCAGCCAAGAGGTGGCGAACACCGGGGAGCTGTTTTTT. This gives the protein CASSQEVANTGELFF.

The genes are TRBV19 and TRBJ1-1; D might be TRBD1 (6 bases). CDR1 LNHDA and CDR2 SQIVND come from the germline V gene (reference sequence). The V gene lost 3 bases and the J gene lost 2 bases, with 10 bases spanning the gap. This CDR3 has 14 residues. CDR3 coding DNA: TGTGCCAGTAGTATCGTCAGGGGTAACACTGAAGCTTTCTTT. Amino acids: CASSIVRGNTEAFF.

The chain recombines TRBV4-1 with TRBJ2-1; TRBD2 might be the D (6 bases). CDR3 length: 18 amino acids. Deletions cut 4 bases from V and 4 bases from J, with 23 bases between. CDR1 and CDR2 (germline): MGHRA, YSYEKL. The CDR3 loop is CASSRSGGATAGYNEQFF. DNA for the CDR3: TGCGCCAGCAGCCGGTCCGGAGGAGCGACCGCGGGGTACAATGAGCAGTTCTTC.

CDR3 region: CASSLGERNEKLFF. DNA of the CDR3: TGCGCCAGCAGCTTGGGGGAGCGTAATGAAAAACTGTTTTTT. V usage is TRBV5-1 and J usage is TRBJ1-4; no definite D call. The CDR3 extends over 14 amino acids. Germline CDR1 is SGHRS and CDR2 is YFSETQ. The ends were cut back, 0 bases at V and 4 bases at J, with 7 bases in the middle.

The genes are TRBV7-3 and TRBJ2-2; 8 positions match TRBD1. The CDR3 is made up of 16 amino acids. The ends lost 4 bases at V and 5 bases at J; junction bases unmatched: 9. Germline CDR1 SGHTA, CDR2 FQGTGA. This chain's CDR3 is CASSSSPGQATGELFF. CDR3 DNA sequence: TGTGCCAGCAGCTCATCACCGGGACAGGCTACCGGGGAGCTGTTTTTT.

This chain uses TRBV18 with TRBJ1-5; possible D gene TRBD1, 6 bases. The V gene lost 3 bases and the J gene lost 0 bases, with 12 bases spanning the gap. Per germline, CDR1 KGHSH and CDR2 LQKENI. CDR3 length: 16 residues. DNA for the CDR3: TGTGCCAGCTCACCGAGGACAGCGAATAGCAATCAGCCCCAGCATTTT. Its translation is CASSPRTANSNQPQHF.

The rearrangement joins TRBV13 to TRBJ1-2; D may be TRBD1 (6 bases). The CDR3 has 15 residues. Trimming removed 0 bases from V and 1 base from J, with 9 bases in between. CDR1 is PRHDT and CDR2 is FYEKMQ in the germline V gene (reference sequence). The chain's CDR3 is CASSLGDRSNYGYTF. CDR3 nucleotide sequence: TGTGCCAGCAGCTTAGGAGACAGGAGTAACTATGGCTACACCTTC.

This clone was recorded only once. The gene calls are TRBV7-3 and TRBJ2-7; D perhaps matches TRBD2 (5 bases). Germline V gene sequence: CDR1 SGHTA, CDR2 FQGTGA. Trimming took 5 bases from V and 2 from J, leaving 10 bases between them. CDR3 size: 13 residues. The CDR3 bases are TGTGCCAGCAGCCAGGAGGTAGCCTACGAGCAGTACTTC. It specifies CASSQEVAYEQYF. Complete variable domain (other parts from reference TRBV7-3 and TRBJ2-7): GAGVSQTPSNKVTEKGKYVELRCDPISGHTALYWYRQSLGQGPEFLIYFQGTGAADDSGLPNDRFFAVRPEGSVSTLKIQRTERGDSAVYLCASSQEVAYEQYFGPGTRLTVT.